Below are 21 T cell receptor beta chains sequenced from a single sample in a study of blood T cell repertoires in COVID-19. TCRdb keeps only in-frame clones here, not all; method: immunoSEQ multiplex PCR. This table has 35,000 to 50,000 clones, 73% appearing once. What was sequenced was peripheral blood. These receptor sequences come from a man older than 75 with acute or convalescent COVID-19.

The V gene is TRBV9, the J gene TRBJ2-1; 7 bases are a match to TRBD1. Germline V gene data show CDR1 as SGDLS and CDR2 as YYNGEE. CDR3 size: 15 residues. V lost 0 bases and J lost 5; bases outside the gene matches: 5. CDR3 DNA sequence: TGTGCCAGCAGCGTAGGAGGGGACAGCGACAATGAGCAGTTCTTC. Translation gives CASSVGGDSDNEQFF. The full variable domain, with the rest looked up from reference TRBV9 and TRBJ2-1, is DSGVTQTPKHLITATGQRVTLRCSPRSGDLSVYWYQQSLDQGLQFLIQYYNGEERAKGNILERFSAQQFPDLHSELNLSSLELGDSALYFCASSVGGDSDNEQFFGPGTRLTVL.

This clone occurred a few times. The J gene is TRBJ2-1, the V gene TRBV5-1, with D maybe TRBD2 (5 bases). V was trimmed by 0 bases and J by 7 bases, leaving 14 bases between them. The germline V gene encodes CDR1 SGHRS and CDR2 YFSETQ. The CDR3 is 15 residues long. The CDR3 is CASSLGLTPGNEQFF. The CDR3 DNA is TGCGCCAGCAGCTTGGGGCTCACCCCGGGGAATGAGCAGTTCTTC.

The chain uses TRBV5-6 and TRBJ1-1; D gene ambiguous. Trimming took 1 base from V and 3 from J, leaving 10 bases between them. The CDR3 is 14 residues long. CDR1 SGHDT and CDR2 YYEEEE come from the germline V gene. The CDR3, as DNA: TGTGCCAGCAGCTTGTTATTCCGTGACACTGAAGCTTTCTTT. This codes for CASSLLFRDTEAFF.

This chain joins TRBV5-1 and TRBJ2-4, with TRBD2 identical over 8 bases. Germline CDR1 and CDR2: SGHRS and YFSETQ. With V trimmed by 4 bases and J by 9 bases, 12 bases remained unmatched. The CDR3 has 15 residues. CDR3 sequence: CASSPRREGFSIQYF. The CDR3 coding sequence is TGCGCCAGCAGCCCTCGCCGGGAGGGGTTTAGCATTCAGTACTTC.

Regarding this clone: This sample also contains other DNA sequences that code for the same CDR3. V and J are TRBV7-9 and TRBJ1-5, with TRBD1 as a possible D gene (5 bases). Trimming took off 1 base at V and 4 bases at J, with 8 bases between the two ends. The germline V gene encodes CDR1 SEHNR and CDR2 FQNEAQ (reference sequence). The CDR3 sequence is 14 residues long. The DNA for the CDR3 is TGTGCCAGCAGCTTAGGGGGGGGGAATCAGCCCCAGCATTTT. Translated: CASSLGGGNQPQHF.

The chain combines TRBV28 with TRBJ1-5; D may be TRBD1 (5 bases). CDR1 and CDR2 (germline): MDHEN, SYDVKM. Trimming shortened V by 8 bases and J by 6 bases, and 17 bases separated the two germline ends. The CDR3 extends over 14 amino acids. The CDR3 reads CASCRGGIGQPQHF. For the CDR3, the DNA is TGTGCCAGCTGCCGGGGGGGAATAGGTCAGCCCCAGCATTTT.

The chain couples TRBV19 to TRBJ1-3; 9 nucleotides line up with TRBD1. CDR1 is LNHDA and CDR2 is SQIVND in the germline V gene (reference sequence). V lost 6 bases, J lost 3 bases, and 9 bases stayed unmatched. The CDR3 totals 16 residues. In nucleotides, the CDR3 is TGTGCCAGTAGACCAACCGGGACAGGGATTGGAAACACCATATATTTT. This codes for CASRPTGTGIGNTIYF.

The V gene is TRBV11-2, the J gene TRBJ2-3; TRBD2 aligns across 13 bases. There are 17 residues in the CDR3. Germline CDR1 is SGHAT and CDR2 is FQNNGV. V trimming: 5 bases; J trimming: 1 base; junction bases outside the gene matches: 6. CDR3 residues: CASSTTSGRVGTDTQYF. In DNA, the CDR3 is TGTGCCAGCAGCACCACTAGCGGGAGGGTAGGCACAGATACGCAGTATTTT.

The V gene is TRBV10-3, the J gene TRBJ1-2; D perhaps matches TRBD1 (6 bases). CDR3 length: 14 amino acids. The V gene lost 3 bases and the J gene lost 8 bases, with 16 bases spanning the gap. Per germline, CDR1 ENHRY and CDR2 SYGVKD. The DNA for the CDR3 is TGTGCCATCAGTGAAACAGGGCAGGGGCAAGGCTACACCTTC. As protein: CAISETGQGQGYTF.

In its sample, this clone was seen once. V is TRBV27 and J is TRBJ2-1, with a tentative D call TRBD2 (6 bases). From germline, CDR1 is MNHEY and CDR2 SMNVEV (reference sequence). V lost 4 bases to trimming and J lost 11 bases, with 12 bases between them. The CDR3 length is 12 residues. CDR3 loop: CASSSTGTQQFF. As DNA, the CDR3 is TGTGCCAGCAGTTCCACTGGGACTCAGCAGTTCTTC.

The chain combines TRBV6-5 with TRBJ2-4, with 7 bases that match TRBD2. CDR1 and CDR2 (germline): MNHEY, SVGAGI. This CDR3 has 12 amino acids. The J segment lost 9 bases and the V segment lost 7 bases, leaving 6 bases of the junction unmatched. This chain's CDR3 is CASTREWVIQYF. The CDR3 coding sequence is TGTGCCAGCACGCGGGAGTGGGTCATTCAGTACTTC.

A single count supports this clone. The chain has TRBV3-1 (or the pseudogene TRBV3-2) and TRBJ1-5, with TRBD1 matching over 11 bases. Germline CDR1 and CDR2: LGHDT and YNNKEL (reference sequence). V lost 4 bases, J lost 6 bases, and 8 bases stayed unmatched. CDR3 size: 16 residues. The CDR3 coding sequence is TGTGCCAGCAGCCGTGGACAGGGGGCTATGGTTCAGCCCCAGCATTTT. This codes for CASSRGQGAMVQPQHF.

The V gene is TRBV2, the J gene TRBJ2-2; a weak D match, TRBD2 (5 bases). CDR1 and CDR2 (germline): SNHLY, FYNNEI. The CDR3 totals 15 residues. V dropped 0 bases and J dropped 6 bases, with 11 bases sitting between them. The CDR3 spells CASSEALRGSGELFF. In DNA form, the CDR3 reads TGTGCCAGCAGTGAAGCGCTTCGAGGGTCCGGGGAGCTGTTTTTT. The variable domain in full, completed from reference TRBV2 and TRBJ2-2, reads EPEVTQTPSHQVTQMGQEVILRCVPISNHLYFYWYRQILGQKVEFLVSFYNNEISEKSEIFDDQFSVERPDGSNFTLKIRSTKLEDSAMYFCASSEALRGSGELFFGEGSRLTVL.

J is TRBJ2-1 and V is TRBV19, with 8 bases matching TRBD1. The CDR3 spans 14 residues. V lost 3 bases to trimming and J lost 9 bases; unmatched junction nucleotides: 7. Germline V lookup: CDR1 LNHDA, CDR2 SQIVND (reference sequence). The CDR3: CASSMRAGGLEQFF. CDR3 nucleotides: TGTGCCAGTAGTATGAGGGCAGGGGGCCTTGAGCAGTTCTTC.

This chain joins TRBV2 and TRBJ2-5, with 8 positions matching TRBD1. From germline, CDR1 is SNHLY and CDR2 FYNNEI. V shed 4 bases and J 7 bases; nucleotides not matched to a gene: 8. CDR3 length: 14 residues. This CDR3 is CASSGQGAIGTQYF. DNA for the CDR3: TGTGCCAGCAGTGGGCAGGGGGCAATAGGGACCCAGTACTTC.

CDR3 DNA: TGTGCCAGCAGCGACCCGAGGAGGTCTGGAAACACCATATATTTT. It translates to CASSDPRRSGNTIYF. The chain employs TRBV7-6 and TRBJ1-3; D is uncertain. The V end was cut by 5 bases, the J end by 1 base, with 12 bases between. Germline V gene lookup returns CDR1 SGHVS and CDR2 FNYEAQ. The CDR3 length is 15 residues.

This rearrangement joins TRBV3-1 (or the pseudogene TRBV3-2) to TRBJ2-7, with TRBD1 identical over 7 bases. CDR1 is LGHDT and CDR2 is YNNKEL in the germline V gene (reference sequence). J lost 1 base, V lost 4 bases, and 1 base had no gene match. The CDR3 is 13 residues long. The CDR3 loop is CASSRDRSYEQYF. CDR3 in DNA: TGTGCCAGCAGCCGGGACAGATCCTACGAGCAGTACTTC.

The chain uses TRBV28 and TRBJ1-2; 8 positions agree with TRBD1. The CDR3 has 15 amino acids. Germline CDR1 reads MDHEN; CDR2 reads SYDVKM. After removal of 5 bases from V and 4 bases from J, the junction contained 9 bases not matched to a gene. CDR3 protein: CASSPQTGAGYGYTF. The CDR3 region has the DNA TGTGCCAGCAGTCCCCAGACAGGGGCTGGCTATGGCTACACCTTC.

The V call is TRBV10-1, the J call TRBJ1-5, with 10 bases that match TRBD1. Germline trimming cut 3 bases from V and 6 bases from J; bases unmatched to any gene: 8. Looked up from germline, CDR1 is WNHNN and CDR2 is SYGVQD (reference sequence). The CDR3 contains 16 residues. This chain's CDR3 is CASSDGQGVLGQPQHF. The CDR3 coding sequence is TGCGCCAGCAGTGACGGACAGGGGGTATTGGGTCAGCCCCAGCATTTT.

This rearrangement joins TRBV7-2 to TRBJ1-2, with 8 bases matching TRBD1. The CDR3 consists of 17 residues. Trimming removed 2 bases from V and 3 bases from J; junction bases left unmatched: 11. Germline CDR1 SGHTA, CDR2 FQGNSA. The CDR3 sequence: CASSLPTGDRLDYGYTF. CDR3 in DNA: TGTGCCAGCAGCTTACCGACAGGGGACCGTCTAGACTATGGCTACACCTTC.

This chain links TRBV5-5 with TRBJ2-7, with D possibly being TRBD1 (5 bases). The ends were cut back, 4 bases at V and 7 bases at J, with 18 bases in the middle. CDR1 is SGHKS, CDR2 YYEKEE, per germline (reference sequence). CDR3 size: 14 residues. In DNA form, the CDR3 reads TGTGCCAGCAGCCCTCGACAGTCTCTGAGTGAGCAGTACTTC. This gives the protein CASSPRQSLSEQYF.